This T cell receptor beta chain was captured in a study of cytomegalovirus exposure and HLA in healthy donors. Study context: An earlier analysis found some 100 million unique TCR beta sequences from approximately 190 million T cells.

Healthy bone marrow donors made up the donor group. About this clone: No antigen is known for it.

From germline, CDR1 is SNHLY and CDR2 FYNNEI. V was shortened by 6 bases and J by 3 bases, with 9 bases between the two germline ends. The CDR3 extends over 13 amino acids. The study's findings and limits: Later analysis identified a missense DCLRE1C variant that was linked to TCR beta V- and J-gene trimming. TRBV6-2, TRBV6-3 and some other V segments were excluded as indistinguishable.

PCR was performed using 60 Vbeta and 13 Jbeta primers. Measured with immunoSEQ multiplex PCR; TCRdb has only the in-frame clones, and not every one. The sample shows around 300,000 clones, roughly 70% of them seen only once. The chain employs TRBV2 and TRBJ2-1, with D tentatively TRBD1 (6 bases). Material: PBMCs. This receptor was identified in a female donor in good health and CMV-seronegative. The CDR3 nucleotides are TGTGCCAGCAGGGACAGAGTCTACAATGAGCAGTTCTTC. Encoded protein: CASRDRVYNEQFF.